The source of this T cell receptor beta chain is a study of blood T cell repertoires in COVID-19. On the study more broadly: From T cells, B-cell-depleted T cells, or PBMCs came the material, which was cDNA or gDNA.

Using immunoSEQ multiplex PCR, the repertoire was profiled, and TCRdb retains in-frame clones only, with some absent. Of 90,000 to 120,000 clones listed, about four fifths are singletons. From germline, CDR1 is MDHEN and CDR2 SYDVKM. Trimming stripped 7 bases from V and 8 bases from J, with 18 bases between. The length of the CDR3 is 15 residues. The table lists this clone with a few counts. The chain uses TRBV28 and TRBJ1-6; tentatively, D is TRBD1 (6 bases). Sequenced: peripheral blood. This TCR came from a human donor in a cohort sampled during active COVID-19. The CDR3, as DNA: TGTGCCAGCACCTCAAGAGGGGGTTTTGATTCACCCCTCCACTTT. Its translation is CASTSRGGFDSPLHF.